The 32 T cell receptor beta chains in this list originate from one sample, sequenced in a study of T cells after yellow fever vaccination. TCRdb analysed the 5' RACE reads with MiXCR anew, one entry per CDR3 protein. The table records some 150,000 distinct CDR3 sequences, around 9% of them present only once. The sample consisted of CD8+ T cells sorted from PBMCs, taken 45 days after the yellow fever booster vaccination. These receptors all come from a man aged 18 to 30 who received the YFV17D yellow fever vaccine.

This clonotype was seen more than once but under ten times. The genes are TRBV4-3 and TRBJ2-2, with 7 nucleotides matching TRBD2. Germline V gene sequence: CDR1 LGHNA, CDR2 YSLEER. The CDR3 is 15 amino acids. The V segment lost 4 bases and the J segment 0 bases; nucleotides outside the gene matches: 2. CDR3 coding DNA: TGCGCCAGCAGCCTACTAGCGTCGAACACCGGGGAGCTGTTTTTT. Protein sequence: CASSLLASNTGELFF.

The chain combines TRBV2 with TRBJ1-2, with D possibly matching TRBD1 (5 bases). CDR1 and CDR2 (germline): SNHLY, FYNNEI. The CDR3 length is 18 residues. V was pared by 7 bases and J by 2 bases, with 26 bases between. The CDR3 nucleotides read TGTGCCAGCACCCAAGACGGGTCAGGCGGGACGGACAACTATGGCTACACCTTC. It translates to CASTQDGSGGTDNYGYTF.

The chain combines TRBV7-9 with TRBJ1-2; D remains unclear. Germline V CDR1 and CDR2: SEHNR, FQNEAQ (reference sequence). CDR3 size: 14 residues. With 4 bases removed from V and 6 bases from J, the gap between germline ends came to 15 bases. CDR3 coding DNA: TGTGCCAGCAGCTATCTGGACCCCGGAAATGGCTACACCTTC. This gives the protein CASSYLDPGNGYTF. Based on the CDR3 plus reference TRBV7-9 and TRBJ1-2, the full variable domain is DTGVSQNPRHKITKRGQNVTFRCDPISEHNRLYWYRQTLGQGPEFLTYFQNEAQLEKSRLLSDRFSAERPKGSFSTLEIQRTEQGDSAMYLCASSYLDPGNGYTFGSGTRLTVV.

The CDR3 sequence is CASSQDGGASSGNTIYF. The CDR3 bases are TGCGCCAGCAGCCAAGATGGCGGGGCGAGCTCTGGAAACACCATATATTTT. This chain joins TRBV4-3 and TRBJ1-3; D might be TRBD1 (5 bases). The CDR3 runs 17 residues. The V end was cut by 0 bases, the J end by 0 bases, with 12 bases between. The germline V gene has CDR1 LGHNA and CDR2 YSLEER.

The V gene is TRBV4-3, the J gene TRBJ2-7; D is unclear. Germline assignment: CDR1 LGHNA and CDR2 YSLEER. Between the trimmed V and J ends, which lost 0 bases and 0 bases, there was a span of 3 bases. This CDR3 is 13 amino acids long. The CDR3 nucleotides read TGCGCCAGCAGCCAAGATTACTCCTACGAGCAGTACGTC. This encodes CASSQDYSYEQYV.

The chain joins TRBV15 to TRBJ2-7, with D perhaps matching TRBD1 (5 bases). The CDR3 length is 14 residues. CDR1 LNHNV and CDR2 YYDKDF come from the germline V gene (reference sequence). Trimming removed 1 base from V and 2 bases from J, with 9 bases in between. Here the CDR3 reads CATSRGKGPYEQYF. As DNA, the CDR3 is TGTGCCACCAGCAGAGGGAAGGGGCCCTACGAGCAGTACTTC.

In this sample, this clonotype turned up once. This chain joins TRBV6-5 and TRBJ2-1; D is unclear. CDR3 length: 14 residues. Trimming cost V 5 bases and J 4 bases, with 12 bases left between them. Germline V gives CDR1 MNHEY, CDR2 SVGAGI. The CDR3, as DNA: TGTGCCAGCAGTATCTCGCCCCAGTACAATGAGCAGTTCTTC. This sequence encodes CASSISPQYNEQFF.

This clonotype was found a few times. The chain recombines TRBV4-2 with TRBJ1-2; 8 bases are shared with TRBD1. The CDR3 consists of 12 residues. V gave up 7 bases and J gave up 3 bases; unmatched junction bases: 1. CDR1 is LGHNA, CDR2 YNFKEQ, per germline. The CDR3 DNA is TGTGCCAGCACAGGGGGCTACTATGGCTACACCTTC. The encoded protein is CASTGGYYGYTF.

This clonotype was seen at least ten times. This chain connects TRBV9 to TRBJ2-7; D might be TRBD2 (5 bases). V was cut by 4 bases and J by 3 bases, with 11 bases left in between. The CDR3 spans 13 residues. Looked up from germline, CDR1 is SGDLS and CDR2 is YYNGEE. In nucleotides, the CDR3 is TGTGCCAGCAGCTCCGGCGGGCACTACGAGCAGTACTTC. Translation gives CASSSGGHYEQYF. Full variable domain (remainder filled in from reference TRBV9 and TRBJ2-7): DSGVTQTPKHLITATGQRVTLRCSPRSGDLSVYWYQQSLDQGLQFLIQYYNGEERAKGNILERFSAQQFPDLHSELNLSSLELGDSALYFCASSSGGHYEQYFGPGTRLTVT.

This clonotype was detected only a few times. CDR3 residues: CASSFGTGEEPQHF. CDR3 DNA sequence: TGTGCCAGCAGCTTCGGGACAGGGGAGGAGCCCCAGCATTTT. The rearrangement joins TRBV9 to TRBJ1-5; the match to TRBD1 covers 10 bases. V lost 4 bases and J lost 8; bases outside the gene matches: 6. This CDR3 comprises 14 residues. Germline CDR1 and CDR2: SGDLS and YYNGEE.

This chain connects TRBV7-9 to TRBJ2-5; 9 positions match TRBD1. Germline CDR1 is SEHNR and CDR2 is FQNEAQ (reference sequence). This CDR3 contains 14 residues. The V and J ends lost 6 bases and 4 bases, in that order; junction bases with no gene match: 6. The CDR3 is CASRKGQGIETQYF. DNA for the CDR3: TGTGCCAGCAGAAAGGGACAGGGAATAGAGACCCAGTACTTC. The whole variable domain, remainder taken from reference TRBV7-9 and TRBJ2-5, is DTGVSQNPRHKITKRGQNVTFRCDPISEHNRLYWYRQTLGQGPEFLTYFQNEAQLEKSRLLSDRFSAERPKGSFSTLEIQRTEQGDSAMYLCASRKGQGIETQYFGPGTRLLVL.

Here the CDR3 reads CASSPGGRYLEGTEAFF. The CDR3 DNA follows: TGTGCCAGCAGTCCGGGCGGCAGGTATCTGGAGGGCACTGAAGCTTTCTTT. The rearrangement uses TRBV12-3 or TRBV12-4 and TRBJ1-1; D call uncertain. Deletions cut 5 bases from V and 4 bases from J, with 23 bases between. This CDR3 is 17 amino acids long.

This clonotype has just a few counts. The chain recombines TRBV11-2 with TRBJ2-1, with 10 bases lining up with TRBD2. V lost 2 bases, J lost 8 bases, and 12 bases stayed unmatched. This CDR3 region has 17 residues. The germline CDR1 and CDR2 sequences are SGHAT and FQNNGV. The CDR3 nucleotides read TGTGCCAGCAGCTTAACCCAGCGGGGGGGGCCTAACGATGAGCAGTTCTTC. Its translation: CASSLTQRGGPNDEQFF.

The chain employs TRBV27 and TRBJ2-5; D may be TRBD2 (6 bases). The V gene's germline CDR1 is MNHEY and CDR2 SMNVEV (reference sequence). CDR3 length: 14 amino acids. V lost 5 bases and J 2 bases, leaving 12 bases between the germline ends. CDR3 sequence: CASSPGLRQETQYF. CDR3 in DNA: TGTGCCAGCAGTCCGGGACTGCGTCAAGAGACCCAGTACTTC.

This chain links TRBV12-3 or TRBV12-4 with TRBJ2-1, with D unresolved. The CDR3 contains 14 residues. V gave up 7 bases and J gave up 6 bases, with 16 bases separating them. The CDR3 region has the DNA TGTGCCAGCACCCTCGTCAGGTTATCCAATGAGCAGTTCTTC. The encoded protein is CASTLVRLSNEQFF.

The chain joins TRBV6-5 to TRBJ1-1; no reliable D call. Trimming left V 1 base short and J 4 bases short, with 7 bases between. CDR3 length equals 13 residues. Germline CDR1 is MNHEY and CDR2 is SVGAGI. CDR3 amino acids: CASSYYEGTEAFF. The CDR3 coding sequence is TGTGCCAGCAGTTACTACGAGGGCACTGAAGCTTTCTTT.

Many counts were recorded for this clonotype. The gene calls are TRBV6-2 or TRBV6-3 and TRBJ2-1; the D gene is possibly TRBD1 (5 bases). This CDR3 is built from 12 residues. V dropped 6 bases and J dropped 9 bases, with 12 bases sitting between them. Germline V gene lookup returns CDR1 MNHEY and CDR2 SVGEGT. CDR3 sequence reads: CASRQGGGEQFF. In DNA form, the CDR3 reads TGTGCCAGCAGGCAGGGTGGCGGTGAGCAGTTCTTC.

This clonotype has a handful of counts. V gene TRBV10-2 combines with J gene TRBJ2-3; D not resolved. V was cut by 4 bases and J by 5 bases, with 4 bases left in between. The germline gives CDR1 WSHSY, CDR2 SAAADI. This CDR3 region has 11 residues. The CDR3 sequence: CASSVVDTQYF. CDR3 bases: TGCGCCAGCAGTGTGGTAGATACGCAGTATTTT.

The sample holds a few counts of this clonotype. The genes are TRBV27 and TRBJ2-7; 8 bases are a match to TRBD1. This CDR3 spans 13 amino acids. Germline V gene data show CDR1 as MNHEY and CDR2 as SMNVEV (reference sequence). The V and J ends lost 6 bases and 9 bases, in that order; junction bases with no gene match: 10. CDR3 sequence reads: CASSPGQGAVQYF. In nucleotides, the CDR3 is TGTGCCAGCAGCCCTGGACAGGGTGCGGTGCAGTACTTC.

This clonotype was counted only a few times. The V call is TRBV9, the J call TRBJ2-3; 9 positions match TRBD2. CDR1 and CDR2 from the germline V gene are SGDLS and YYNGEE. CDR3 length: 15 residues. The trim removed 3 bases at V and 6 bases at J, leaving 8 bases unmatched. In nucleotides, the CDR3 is TGTGCCAGCAGCGCCACGGGACTAGCAGGGGATACGCAGTATTTT. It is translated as CASSATGLAGDTQYF.

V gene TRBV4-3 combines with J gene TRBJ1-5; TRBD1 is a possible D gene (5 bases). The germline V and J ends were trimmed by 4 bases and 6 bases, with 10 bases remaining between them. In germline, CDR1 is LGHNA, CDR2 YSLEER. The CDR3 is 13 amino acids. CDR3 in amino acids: CASSLDRIQPQHF. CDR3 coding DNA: TGCGCCAGCAGCCTTGACAGAATTCAGCCCCAGCATTTT.

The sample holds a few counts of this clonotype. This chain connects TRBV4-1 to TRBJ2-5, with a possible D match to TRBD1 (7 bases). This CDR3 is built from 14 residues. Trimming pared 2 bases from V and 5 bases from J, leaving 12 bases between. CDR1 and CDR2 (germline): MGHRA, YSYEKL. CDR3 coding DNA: TGCGCCAGCAGCCAATTACAGGGGAGGGAGACCCAGTACTTC. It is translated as CASSQLQGRETQYF.

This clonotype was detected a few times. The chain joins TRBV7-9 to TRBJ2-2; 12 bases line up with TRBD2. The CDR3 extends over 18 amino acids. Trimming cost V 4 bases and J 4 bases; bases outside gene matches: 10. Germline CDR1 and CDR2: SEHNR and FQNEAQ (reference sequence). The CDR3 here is CASSSPQGLAGTTGELFF. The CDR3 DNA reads TGTGCCAGCAGCTCCCCCCAAGGACTAGCGGGGACCACCGGGGAGCTGTTTTTT.

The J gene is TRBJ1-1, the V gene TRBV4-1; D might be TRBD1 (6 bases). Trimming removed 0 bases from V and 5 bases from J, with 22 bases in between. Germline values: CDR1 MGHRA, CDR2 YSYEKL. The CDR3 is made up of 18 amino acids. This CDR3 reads CASSQEFYGGSEGTEAFF. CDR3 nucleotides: TGCGCCAGCAGCCAAGAGTTTTACGGGGGCTCGGAAGGAACTGAAGCTTTCTTT.

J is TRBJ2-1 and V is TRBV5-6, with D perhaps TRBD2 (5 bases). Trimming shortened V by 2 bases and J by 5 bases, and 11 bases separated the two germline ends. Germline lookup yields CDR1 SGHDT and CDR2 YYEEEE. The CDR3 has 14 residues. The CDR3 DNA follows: TGTGCCAGCAGCTTTAGGACTCGCCACAATGAGCAGTTCTTC. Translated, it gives CASSFRTRHNEQFF.

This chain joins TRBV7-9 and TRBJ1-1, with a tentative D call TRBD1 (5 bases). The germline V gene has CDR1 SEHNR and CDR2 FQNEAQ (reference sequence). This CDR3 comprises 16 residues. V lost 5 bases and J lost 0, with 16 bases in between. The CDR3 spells CASSLRGGEMNTEAFF. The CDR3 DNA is TGTGCCAGCAGCCTCCGGGGGGGGGAAATGAACACTGAAGCTTTCTTT.

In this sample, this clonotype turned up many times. CDR3: CASRAGAMWSQPQHF. CDR3 coding DNA: TGTGCCAGCAGGGCAGGGGCGATGTGGTCACAGCCCCAGCATTTT. V gene TRBV7-2 combines with J gene TRBJ1-5; possibly TRBD1 for D (6 bases). Trimming left V 6 bases short and J 7 bases short, with 19 bases between. The CDR3 consists of 15 residues. Per germline, CDR1 SGHTA and CDR2 FQGNSA.

CDR3 loop: CASQLAAYNEQFF. The CDR3 nucleotides read TGTGCCAGTCAACTAGCGGCCTACAATGAGCAGTTCTTC. The chain links TRBV19 to TRBJ2-1; 8 bases line up with TRBD2. The CDR3 is 13 residues long. Germline lookup yields CDR1 LNHDA and CDR2 SQIVND (reference sequence). The V segment lost 8 bases and the J segment 2 bases; nucleotides outside the gene matches: 2.

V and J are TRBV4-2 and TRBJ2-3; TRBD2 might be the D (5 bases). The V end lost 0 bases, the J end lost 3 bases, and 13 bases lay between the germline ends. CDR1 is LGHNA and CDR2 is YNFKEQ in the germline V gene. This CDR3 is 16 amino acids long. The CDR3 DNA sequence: TGTGCCAGCAGCCAAGAGAGCTGGGAGAGAACAGATACGCAGTATTTT. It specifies CASSQESWERTDTQYF.

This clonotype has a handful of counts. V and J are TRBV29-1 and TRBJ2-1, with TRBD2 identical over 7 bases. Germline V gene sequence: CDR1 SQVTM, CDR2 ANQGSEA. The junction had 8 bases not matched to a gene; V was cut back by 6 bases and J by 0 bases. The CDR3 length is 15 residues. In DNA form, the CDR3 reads TGCAGCGTCAGTAATAGCGGGTCCTCCTACAATGAGCAGTTCTTC. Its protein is CSVSNSGSSYNEQFF.

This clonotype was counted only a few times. CDR3 loop: CATWTAYFNSPLHF. CDR3 nucleotides: TGTGCCACCTGGACAGCCTATTTTAATTCACCCCTCCACTTT. The rearrangement links TRBV2 to TRBJ1-6, with TRBD1 as a possible D gene (6 bases). CDR1 is SNHLY, CDR2 FYNNEI, per germline. CDR3 length: 14 residues. V was cut by 10 bases and J by 6 bases, with 16 bases left in between.

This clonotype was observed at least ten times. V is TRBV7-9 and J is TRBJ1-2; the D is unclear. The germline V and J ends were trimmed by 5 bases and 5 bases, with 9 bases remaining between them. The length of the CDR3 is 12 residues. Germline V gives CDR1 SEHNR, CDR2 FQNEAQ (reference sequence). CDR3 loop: CASSEQVYGYTF. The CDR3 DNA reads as TGTGCCAGCAGCGAACAAGTTTATGGCTACACCTTC.